The 2 T cell receptor beta chains given below trace back to one sample, sequenced in a study of cytomegalovirus exposure and HLA in healthy donors. The PCR had 60 Vbeta and 13 Jbeta primers. Repertoires were generated with immunoSEQ multiplex PCR, while TCRdb's copy carries only in-frame clones and drops some. The table shows roughly 68,000 clones, with around 72% occurring only once. Sequencing was done on a sample of PBMCs. All receptors derive from a woman aged 25 to 39 in good health and CMV-seropositive.

This clone occurred once. V gene TRBV28 combines with J gene TRBJ2-7, with 12 bases matching TRBD2. Trimming took 6 bases from V and 3 from J; bases not matched to a gene: 6. This CDR3 contains 15 residues. Germline V lookup: CDR1 MDHEN, CDR2 SYDVKM. The CDR3 here is CASSLAGGLSYEQYF. CDR3 in DNA: TGTGCCAGCAGCCTAGCGGGAGGGCTTAGCTACGAGCAGTACTTC.

The V and J genes are TRBV29-1 and TRBJ2-2, with 8 bases fitting TRBD2. Germline-derived CDR1 and CDR2 are SQVTM and ANQGSEA. This CDR3 region has 13 residues. The CDR3 is CVAGRVGAGELFF. DNA of the CDR3: TGCGTAGCGGGAAGAGTGGGGGCCGGGGAGCTGTTTTTT.